One sample yielded the 29 T cell receptor beta chains listed below, sequenced in a study of T-cell memory formation after mild COVID-19. From the 5' RACE reads, TCRdb called clonotypes with MiXCR, one entry per CDR3 protein. The table has fewer than 700,000 distinct CDR3 sequences, around 17% seen once. The sequenced material came from PBMCs or a T cell subset sorted from them (not recorded which). These receptors originate from an adult woman who had mild COVID-19 (a few samples of this study predate the infection). Cell type and time point are not known.

The table lists this clonotype with a few counts. The junction departs from germline at one end; a sequencing error may be responsible. The V and J genes are TRBV20-1 and TRBJ1-4, with D possibly TRBD1 on 5 matching bases. Looked up from germline, CDR1 is DFQATT and CDR2 is SNEGSKA (reference sequence). There are 13 residues in the CDR3. CDR3 DNA: TGCAGTGCTAGAGCTGGGGCAGGATCGCTTTCGGGCTTT. It encodes CSARAGAGSLSGF.

The chain joins TRBV5-1 to TRBJ2-5; 7 bases match TRBD2. J lost 7 bases, V lost 5 bases, and 17 bases had no gene match. Germline V lookup: CDR1 SGHRS, CDR2 YFSETQ. The CDR3 contains 16 residues. The CDR3: CASSPGREVPRATQYF. The CDR3 bases are TGCGCCAGCAGTCCAGGGAGGGAAGTACCAAGAGCGACCCAGTACTTC.

This clonotype was seen only a few times. The chain has TRBV5-1 and TRBJ2-6; D may be TRBD1 (6 bases). This CDR3 spans 17 amino acids. With 1 base removed from V and 0 bases from J, the gap between germline ends came to 11 bases. In germline, CDR1 is SGHRS, CDR2 YFSETQ. CDR3 protein: CASSLYRATSGANVLTF. In DNA, the CDR3 is TGCGCCAGCAGCTTGTACAGGGCCACCTCTGGGGCCAACGTCCTGACTTTC.

This chain uses TRBV19 with TRBJ1-1, with 8 bases lining up with TRBD1. Per the germline V gene, CDR1 is LNHDA and CDR2 is SQIVND (reference sequence). V gave up 7 bases and J gave up 6 bases; unmatched junction bases: 10. The CDR3 covers 14 residues. The CDR3 nucleotides are TGTGCCAGTATTTCGACAGGGGTCGGTCCTGAAGCTTTCTTT. It is translated as CASISTGVGPEAFF.

The chain joins TRBV19 to TRBJ2-7, with 8 bases matching TRBD1. Germline V gene data show CDR1 as LNHDA and CDR2 as SQIVND (reference sequence). V dropped 7 bases and J dropped 5; count of bases not matched to a gene: 7. The CDR3 loop spans 13 amino acids. CDR3 coding DNA: TGTGCCAGTAAGGACAGGGCTCATCACGAGCAGTACTTC. Protein sequence: CASKDRAHHEQYF.

This clonotype has a handful of counts. CDR3 in amino acids: CASSKLGSGLGNEQYF. As DNA, the CDR3 is TGCGCCAGCAGCAAACTAGGATCGGGTTTGGGGAACGAGCAGTACTTC. This sequence joins TRBV5-1 and TRBJ2-7; D is perhaps TRBD2 (5 bases). Trimming took off 4 bases at V and 5 bases at J, with 22 bases between the two ends. The CDR3 has 16 amino acids. The germline gives CDR1 SGHRS, CDR2 YFSETQ.

The chain joins TRBV4-2 to TRBJ2-3; TRBD2 might be the D (7 bases). The CDR3 extends over 14 amino acids. Germline V CDR1 and CDR2: LGHNA, YNFKEQ. The germline V and J ends were trimmed by 8 bases and 4 bases, with 16 bases remaining between them. The CDR3 spells CASESGEGADTQYF. For the CDR3, the DNA is TGTGCCAGCGAAAGCGGGGAGGGGGCAGATACGCAGTATTTT.

This chain uses TRBV5-1 with TRBJ2-7, with a possible D match to TRBD2 (5 bases). V lost 3 bases to trimming and J lost 3 bases, with 13 bases between them. The CDR3 totals 14 residues. Germline V gene sequence: CDR1 SGHRS, CDR2 YFSETQ. CDR3 protein: CASSSGIGDYEQYF. CDR3 bases: TGCGCCAGCAGCTCCGGGATAGGAGACTACGAGCAGTACTTC.

This clonotype was detected a few times. This chain connects TRBV7-9 to TRBJ1-4, with TRBD1 as a possible D gene (6 bases). Trimming shortened V by 2 bases and J by 7 bases, and 14 bases separated the two germline ends. The CDR3 is 15 amino acids. Per the germline V gene, CDR1 is SEHNR and CDR2 is FQNEAQ (reference sequence). The CDR3 is CASSLLGQGSEKLFF. The CDR3 DNA sequence: TGTGCCAGCAGCTTATTGGGGCAGGGGAGTGAAAAACTGTTTTTT.

V gene TRBV13 combines with J gene TRBJ2-7; 12 bases line up with TRBD2. Germline CDR1 reads PRHDT; CDR2 reads FYEKMQ (reference sequence). The CDR3 spans 16 residues. Trimming at V came to 4 bases and at J to 2 bases, leaving 6 bases not matched to a gene. CDR3 sequence reads: CASSSGLAGGTYEQYF. The CDR3 DNA is TGTGCCAGCAGCTCCGGTCTAGCGGGGGGGACCTACGAGCAGTACTTC. The full variable domain, in which reference TRBV13 and TRBJ2-7 provide the parts outside the CDR3, is AAGVIQSPRHLIKEKRETATLKCYPIPRHDTVYWYQQGPGQDPQFLISFYEKMQSDKGSIPDRFSAQQFSDYHSELNMSSLELGDSALYFCASSSGLAGGTYEQYFGPGTRLTVT.

A few counts support this clonotype. The chain joins TRBV5-5 to TRBJ2-1; D remains unclear. Germline CDR1 SGHKS, CDR2 YYEKEE (reference sequence). Between the trimmed V and J ends, which lost 4 bases and 8 bases, there was a span of 16 bases. This CDR3 is 14 amino acids long. The CDR3 sequence is CASSNPDNPDEQFF. The CDR3 region has the DNA TGTGCCAGCAGCAATCCCGACAACCCCGATGAGCAGTTCTTC. The variable domain in full, with the rest retrieved from reference TRBV5-5 and TRBJ2-1, is DAGVTQSPTHLIKTRGQQVTLRCSPISGHKSVSWYQQVLGQGPQFIFQYYEKEERGRGNFPDRFSARQFPNYSSELNVNALLLGDSALYLCASSNPDNPDEQFFGPGTRLTVL.

The J gene is TRBJ2-3, the V gene TRBV25-1, with a tentative D call TRBD1 (6 bases). V lost 5 bases, J lost 0 bases, and 9 bases lay in between. The CDR3 loop spans 14 amino acids. From germline, CDR1 is MGHDK and CDR2 SYGVNS. CDR3 protein: CASSRTVSTDTQYF. In DNA form, the CDR3 reads TGTGCCAGCAGTCGGACAGTCAGCACAGATACGCAGTATTTT.

This chain uses TRBV3-1 with TRBJ2-5; 8 positions agree with TRBD1. Germline V gives CDR1 LGHDT, CDR2 YNNKEL (reference sequence). The CDR3 covers 14 residues. V lost 7 bases, J lost 2 bases, and 6 bases stayed unmatched. CDR3 sequence reads: CASTRTGTQETQYF. CDR3 sequence (DNA): TGTGCCAGCACCCGGACAGGGACACAAGAGACCCAGTACTTC.

This sequence joins TRBV19 and TRBJ1-5; D uncertain. The length of the CDR3 is 13 residues. Germline CDR1 is LNHDA and CDR2 is SQIVND (reference sequence). The V gene lost 6 bases and the J gene lost 0 bases, with 6 bases spanning the gap. The CDR3 reads CASRGHSNQPQHF. The CDR3 region has the DNA TGTGCCAGTAGGGGTCATAGCAATCAGCCCCAGCATTTT.

V usage is TRBV27 and J usage is TRBJ2-3; TRBD2 agrees at 10 bases. The ends lost 6 bases at V and 0 bases at J; junction bases unmatched: 6. The CDR3 spans 16 residues. Germline lookup yields CDR1 MNHEY and CDR2 SMNVEV (reference sequence). The chain's CDR3 is CASRPTSGPSTDTQYF. The CDR3 nucleotides read TGTGCCAGCAGACCGACTAGCGGGCCTAGCACAGATACGCAGTATTTT.

The rearrangement links TRBV5-4 to TRBJ2-1; no reliable D call. The CDR3 covers 15 residues. The V and J ends lost 5 bases and 0 bases respectively, with 12 bases between them. CDR1 is SGHNT and CDR2 is YYREEE in the germline V gene (reference sequence). CDR3 region: CASRSRLGSYNEQFF. The DNA for the CDR3 is TGTGCCAGCAGATCAAGGTTGGGCTCCTACAATGAGCAGTTCTTC.

The chain links TRBV3-1 to TRBJ2-7; D ambiguous. Per the germline V gene, CDR1 is LGHDT and CDR2 is YNNKEL (reference sequence). Trimming removed 0 bases at V and 5 bases at J, with 11 bases between. This CDR3 has 14 residues. CDR3 sequence (DNA): TGTGCCAGCAGCCAAGAAGGCAGTTCCCACGAGCAGTACTTC. Translated: CASSQEGSSHEQYF.

The chain is built from TRBV19 and TRBJ2-4; TRBD1 matches 11 bases. V lost 6 bases to trimming and J lost 5 bases; unmatched junction nucleotides: 6. The CDR3 covers 15 residues. Germline-derived CDR1 and CDR2 are LNHDA and SQIVND (reference sequence). CDR3 DNA sequence: TGTGCCAGTAGCTTGGACAGGGGGCGCGAAAACATTCAGTACTTC. Protein: CASSLDRGRENIQYF.

This clonotype was recorded a few times. The chain uses TRBV7-3 and TRBJ2-1; 8 nucleotides line up with TRBD1. V lost 5 bases and J lost 4; bases outside the gene matches: 7. Germline V gives CDR1 SGHTA, CDR2 FQGTGA. The CDR3 consists of 15 residues. This CDR3 is CASSVDRGGYNEQFF. DNA of the CDR3: TGTGCCAGCAGCGTCGACAGGGGTGGGTACAATGAGCAGTTCTTC.

Only a few counts were recorded for this clonotype. The V gene is TRBV10-3, the J gene TRBJ2-7, with 10 nucleotides matching TRBD2. The CDR3 contains 15 residues. Germline loops: CDR1 ENHRY, CDR2 SYGVKD. V lost 0 bases to trimming and J lost 2 bases; unmatched junction nucleotides: 1. The CDR3, as DNA: TGTGCCATCAGTGAGTCAAGCGGGAGGGCCTACGAGCAGTACTTC. Protein: CAISESSGRAYEQYF.

At least ten counts were recorded for this clonotype. CDR3 nucleotides: TGTGCCAGCAGCTCCCCCGGGGGGAACACTGAAGCTTTCTTT. Protein: CASSSPGGNTEAFF. The chain joins TRBV5-5 to TRBJ1-1; D possibly corresponds to TRBD1 (5 bases). This CDR3 spans 14 amino acids. Trimming left V 3 bases short and J 1 base short, with 10 bases between. Germline CDR1 SGHKS, CDR2 YYEKEE (reference sequence). The full variable domain, in which reference TRBV5-5 and TRBJ1-1 provide the parts outside the CDR3, is DAGVTQSPTHLIKTRGQQVTLRCSPISGHKSVSWYQQVLGQGPQFIFQYYEKEERGRGNFPDRFSARQFPNYSSELNVNALLLGDSALYLCASSSPGGNTEAFFGQGTRLTVV.

This clonotype was found a few times. This chain connects TRBV11-2 to TRBJ2-3; 11 nucleotides line up with TRBD1. Germline V CDR1 and CDR2: SGHAT, FQNNGV. The CDR3 is 18 residues long. J lost 4 bases, V lost 1 base, and 10 bases had no gene match. The CDR3 loop reads CASSLVSRTGGRADTQYF. CDR3 in DNA: TGTGCCAGCAGCTTAGTCTCCCGGACAGGGGGCAGGGCAGATACGCAGTATTTT.

The rearrangement links TRBV29-1 to TRBJ1-2; D is possibly TRBD1 (6 bases). The ends were cut back, 4 bases at V and 7 bases at J, with 22 bases in the middle. CDR3 length: 15 amino acids. Germline CDR1 SQVTM, CDR2 ANQGSEA. This CDR3 reads CSVVGVEQGVGGYTF. CDR3 DNA sequence: TGCAGCGTTGTTGGGGTCGAACAGGGTGTAGGTGGCTACACCTTC.

V is TRBV6-5 and J is TRBJ2-1; D might be TRBD1 (5 bases). The CDR3 covers 15 residues. The germline gives CDR1 MNHEY, CDR2 SVGAGI. V was trimmed by 0 bases and J by 6 bases, leaving 12 bases between them. The CDR3 sequence: CASSYSVDSRNEQFF. The CDR3 DNA follows: TGTGCCAGCAGTTACTCGGTAGACAGCCGCAATGAGCAGTTCTTC.

The chain employs TRBV6-5 and TRBJ2-6; 7 bases line up with TRBD1. The CDR3 loop spans 17 amino acids. J lost 4 bases, V lost 0 bases, and 6 bases had no gene match. Germline loops: CDR1 MNHEY, CDR2 SVGAGI. CDR3 DNA sequence: TGTGCCAGCAGTTACTCATGGACAGGATACGGGGCCAACGTCCTGACTTTC. Protein: CASSYSWTGYGANVLTF.

This clonotype has just a few counts. V is TRBV6-2 or TRBV6-3 and J is TRBJ2-1; tentatively, D is TRBD2 (6 bases). Trimming stripped 6 bases from V and 3 bases from J, with 15 bases between. Per germline, CDR1 MNHEY and CDR2 SVGEGT. The length of the CDR3 is 15 residues. The CDR3 region has the DNA TGTGCCAGCAGCCTAGGGACTCGATACTACAATGAGCAGTTCTTC. It is translated as CASSLGTRYYNEQFF.

The J gene is TRBJ2-7, the V gene TRBV6-4, with TRBD1 as a possible D gene (6 bases). CDR1 is MRHNA and CDR2 is SNTAGT in the germline V gene. The CDR3 extends over 15 amino acids. Trimming removed 7 bases from V and 4 bases from J, with 20 bases in between. CDR3 in amino acids: CASIPPGHSLYEQYF. In DNA, the CDR3 is TGTGCCAGCATACCACCGGGACATTCCCTATACGAGCAGTACTTC.

The V and J genes are TRBV6-5 and TRBJ2-1, with D maybe TRBD2 (6 bases). CDR3 size: 13 residues. Germline CDR1 is MNHEY and CDR2 is SVGAGI. Trimming removed 4 bases at V and 5 bases at J, with 9 bases between. Here the CDR3 reads CASSSGLNNEQFF. CDR3 sequence (DNA): TGTGCCAGCAGTTCGGGACTGAACAATGAGCAGTTCTTC.

This clonotype was observed a few times. The chain combines TRBV18 with TRBJ1-1; D is perhaps TRBD1 (6 bases). CDR3 size: 13 residues. Germline CDR1 and CDR2: KGHSH and LQKENI. V was cut by 2 bases and J by 7 bases, with 11 bases left in between. The CDR3 sequence: CASSPGQLLEAFF. The CDR3 DNA reads as TGTGCCAGCTCACCAGGACAGTTACTTGAAGCTTTCTTT.